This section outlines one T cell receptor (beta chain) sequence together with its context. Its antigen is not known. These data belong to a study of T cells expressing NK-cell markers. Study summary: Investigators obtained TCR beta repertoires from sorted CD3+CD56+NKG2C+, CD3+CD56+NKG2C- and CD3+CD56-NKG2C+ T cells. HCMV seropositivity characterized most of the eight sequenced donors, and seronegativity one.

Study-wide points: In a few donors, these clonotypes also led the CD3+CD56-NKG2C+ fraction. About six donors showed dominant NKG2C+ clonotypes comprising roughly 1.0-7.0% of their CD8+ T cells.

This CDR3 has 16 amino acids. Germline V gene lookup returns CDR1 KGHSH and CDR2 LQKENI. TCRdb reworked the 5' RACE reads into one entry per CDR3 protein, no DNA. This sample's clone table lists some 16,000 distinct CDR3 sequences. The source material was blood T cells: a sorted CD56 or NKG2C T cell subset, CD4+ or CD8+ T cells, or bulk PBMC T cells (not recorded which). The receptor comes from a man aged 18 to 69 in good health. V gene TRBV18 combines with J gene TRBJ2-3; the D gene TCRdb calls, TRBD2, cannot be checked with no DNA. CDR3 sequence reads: CASSPRISGSADTQYF. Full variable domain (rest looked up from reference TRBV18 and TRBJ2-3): NAGVMQNPRHLVRRRGQEARLRCSPMKGHSHVYWYRQLPEEGLKFMVYLQKENIIDESGMPKERFSAEFPKEGPSILRIQQVVRGDSAAYFCASSPRISGSADTQYFGPGTRLTVL.